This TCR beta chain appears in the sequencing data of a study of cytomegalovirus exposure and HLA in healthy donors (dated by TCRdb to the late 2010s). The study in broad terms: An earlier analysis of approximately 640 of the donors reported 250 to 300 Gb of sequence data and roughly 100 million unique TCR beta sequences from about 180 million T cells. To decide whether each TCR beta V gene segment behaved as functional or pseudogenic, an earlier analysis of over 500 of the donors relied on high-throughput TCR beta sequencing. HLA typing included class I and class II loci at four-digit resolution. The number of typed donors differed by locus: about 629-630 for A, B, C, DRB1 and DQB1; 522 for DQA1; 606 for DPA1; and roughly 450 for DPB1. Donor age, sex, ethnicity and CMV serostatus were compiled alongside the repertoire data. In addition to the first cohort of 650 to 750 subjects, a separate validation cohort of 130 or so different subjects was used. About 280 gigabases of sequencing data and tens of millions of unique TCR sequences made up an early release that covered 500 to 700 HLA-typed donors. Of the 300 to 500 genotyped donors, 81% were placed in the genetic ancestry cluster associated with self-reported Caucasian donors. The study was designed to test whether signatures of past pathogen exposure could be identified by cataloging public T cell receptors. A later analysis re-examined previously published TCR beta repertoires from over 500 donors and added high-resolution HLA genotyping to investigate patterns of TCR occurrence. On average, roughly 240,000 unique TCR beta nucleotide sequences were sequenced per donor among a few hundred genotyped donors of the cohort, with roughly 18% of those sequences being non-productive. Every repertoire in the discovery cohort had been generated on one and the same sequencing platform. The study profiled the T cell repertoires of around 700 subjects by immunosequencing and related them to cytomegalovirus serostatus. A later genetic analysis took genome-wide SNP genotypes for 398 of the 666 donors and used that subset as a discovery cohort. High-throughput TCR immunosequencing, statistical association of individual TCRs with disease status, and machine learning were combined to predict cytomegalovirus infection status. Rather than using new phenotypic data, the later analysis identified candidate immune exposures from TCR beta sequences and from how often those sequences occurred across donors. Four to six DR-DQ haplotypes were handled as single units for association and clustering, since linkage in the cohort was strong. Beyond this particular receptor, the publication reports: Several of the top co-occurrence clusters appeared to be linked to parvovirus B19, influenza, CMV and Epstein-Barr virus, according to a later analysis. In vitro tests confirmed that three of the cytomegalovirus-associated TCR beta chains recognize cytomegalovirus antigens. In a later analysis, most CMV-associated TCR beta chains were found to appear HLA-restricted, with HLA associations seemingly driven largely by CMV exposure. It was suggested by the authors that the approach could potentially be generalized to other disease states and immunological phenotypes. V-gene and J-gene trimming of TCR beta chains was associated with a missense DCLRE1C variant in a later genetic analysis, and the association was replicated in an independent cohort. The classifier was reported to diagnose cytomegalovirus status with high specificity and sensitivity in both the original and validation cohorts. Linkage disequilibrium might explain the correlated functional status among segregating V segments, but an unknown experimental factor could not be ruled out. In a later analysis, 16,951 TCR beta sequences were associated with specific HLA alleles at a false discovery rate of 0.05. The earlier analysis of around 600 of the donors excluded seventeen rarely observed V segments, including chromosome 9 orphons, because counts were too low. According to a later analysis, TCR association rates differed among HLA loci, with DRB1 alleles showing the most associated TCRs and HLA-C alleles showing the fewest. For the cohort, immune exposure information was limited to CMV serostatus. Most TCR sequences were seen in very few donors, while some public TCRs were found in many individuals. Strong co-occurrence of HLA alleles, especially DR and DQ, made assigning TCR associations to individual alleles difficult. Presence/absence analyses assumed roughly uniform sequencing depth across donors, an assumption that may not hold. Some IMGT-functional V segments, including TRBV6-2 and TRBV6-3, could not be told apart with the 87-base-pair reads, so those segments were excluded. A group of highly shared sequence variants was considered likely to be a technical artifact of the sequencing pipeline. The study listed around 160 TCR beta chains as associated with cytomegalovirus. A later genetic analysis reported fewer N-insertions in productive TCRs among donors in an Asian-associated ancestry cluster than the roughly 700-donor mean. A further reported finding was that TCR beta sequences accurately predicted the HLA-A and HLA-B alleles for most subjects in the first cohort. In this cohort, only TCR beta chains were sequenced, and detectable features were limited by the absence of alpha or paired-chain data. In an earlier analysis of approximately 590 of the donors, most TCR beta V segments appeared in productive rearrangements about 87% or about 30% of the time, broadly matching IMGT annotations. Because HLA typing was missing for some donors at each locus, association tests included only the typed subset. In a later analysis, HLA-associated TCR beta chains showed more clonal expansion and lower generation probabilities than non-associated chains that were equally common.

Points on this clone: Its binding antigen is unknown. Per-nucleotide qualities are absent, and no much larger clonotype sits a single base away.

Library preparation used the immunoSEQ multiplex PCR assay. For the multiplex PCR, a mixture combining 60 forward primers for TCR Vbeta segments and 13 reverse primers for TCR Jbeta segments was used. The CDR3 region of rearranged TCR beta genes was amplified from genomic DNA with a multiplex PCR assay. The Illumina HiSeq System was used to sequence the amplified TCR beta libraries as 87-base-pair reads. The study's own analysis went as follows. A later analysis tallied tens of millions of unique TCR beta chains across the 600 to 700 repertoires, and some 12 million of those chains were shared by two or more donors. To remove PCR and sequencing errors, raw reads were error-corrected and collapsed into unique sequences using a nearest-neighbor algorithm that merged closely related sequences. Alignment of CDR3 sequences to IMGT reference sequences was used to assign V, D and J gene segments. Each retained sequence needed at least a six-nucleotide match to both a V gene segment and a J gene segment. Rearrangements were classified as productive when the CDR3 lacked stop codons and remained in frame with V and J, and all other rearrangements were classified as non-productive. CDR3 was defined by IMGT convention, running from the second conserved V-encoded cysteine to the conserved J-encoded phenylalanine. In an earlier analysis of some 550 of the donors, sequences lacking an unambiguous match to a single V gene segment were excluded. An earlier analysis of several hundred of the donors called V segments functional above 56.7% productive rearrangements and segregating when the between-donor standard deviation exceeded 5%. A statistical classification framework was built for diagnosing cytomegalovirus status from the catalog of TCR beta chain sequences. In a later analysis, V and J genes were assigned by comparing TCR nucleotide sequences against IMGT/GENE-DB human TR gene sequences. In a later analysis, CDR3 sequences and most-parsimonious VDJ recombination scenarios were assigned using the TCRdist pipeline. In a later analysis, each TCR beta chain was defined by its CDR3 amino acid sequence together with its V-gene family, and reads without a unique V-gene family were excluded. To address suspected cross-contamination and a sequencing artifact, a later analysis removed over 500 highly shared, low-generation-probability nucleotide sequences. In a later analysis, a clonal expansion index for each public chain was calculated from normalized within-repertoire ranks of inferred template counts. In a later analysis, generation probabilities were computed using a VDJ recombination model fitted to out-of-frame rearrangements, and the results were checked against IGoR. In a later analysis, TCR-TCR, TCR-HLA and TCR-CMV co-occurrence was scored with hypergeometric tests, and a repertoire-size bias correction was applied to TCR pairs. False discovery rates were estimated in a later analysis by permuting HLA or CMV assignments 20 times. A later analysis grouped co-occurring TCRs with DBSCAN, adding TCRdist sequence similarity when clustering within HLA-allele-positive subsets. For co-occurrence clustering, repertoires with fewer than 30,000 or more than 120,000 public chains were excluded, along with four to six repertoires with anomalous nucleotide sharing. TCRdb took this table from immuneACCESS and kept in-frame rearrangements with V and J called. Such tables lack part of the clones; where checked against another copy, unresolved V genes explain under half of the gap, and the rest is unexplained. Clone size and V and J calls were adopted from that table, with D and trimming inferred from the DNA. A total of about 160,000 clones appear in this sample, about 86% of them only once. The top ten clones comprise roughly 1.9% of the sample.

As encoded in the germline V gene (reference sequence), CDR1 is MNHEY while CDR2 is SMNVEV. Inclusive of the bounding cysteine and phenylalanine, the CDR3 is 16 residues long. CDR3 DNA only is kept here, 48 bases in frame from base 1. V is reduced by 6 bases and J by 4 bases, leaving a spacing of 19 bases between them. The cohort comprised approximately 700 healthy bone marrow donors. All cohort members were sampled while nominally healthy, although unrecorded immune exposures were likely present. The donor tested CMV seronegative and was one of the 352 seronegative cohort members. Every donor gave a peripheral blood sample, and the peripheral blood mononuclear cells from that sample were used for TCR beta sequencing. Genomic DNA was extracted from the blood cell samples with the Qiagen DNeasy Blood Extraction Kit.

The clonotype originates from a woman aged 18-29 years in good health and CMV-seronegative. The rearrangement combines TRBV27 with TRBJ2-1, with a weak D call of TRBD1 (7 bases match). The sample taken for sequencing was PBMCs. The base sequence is TGTGCCAGCAGACTCCAGGGGGGACTTTGGTACAATGAGCAGTTCTTC. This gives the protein CASRLQGGLWYNEQFF.